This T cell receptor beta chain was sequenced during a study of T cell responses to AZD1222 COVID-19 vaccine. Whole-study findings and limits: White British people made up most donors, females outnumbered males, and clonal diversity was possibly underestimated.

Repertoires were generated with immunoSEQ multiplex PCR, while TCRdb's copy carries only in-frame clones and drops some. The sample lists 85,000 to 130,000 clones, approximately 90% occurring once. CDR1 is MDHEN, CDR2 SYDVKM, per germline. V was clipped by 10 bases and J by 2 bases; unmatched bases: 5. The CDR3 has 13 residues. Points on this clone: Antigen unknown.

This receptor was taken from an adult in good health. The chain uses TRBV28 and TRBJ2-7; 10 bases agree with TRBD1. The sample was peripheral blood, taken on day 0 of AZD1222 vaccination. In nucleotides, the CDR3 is TGTGCCATCCTCGGACAGGGGGCCTACGAGCAGTACTTC. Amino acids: CAILGQGAYEQYF.